Listed below are T cell receptor beta chains from one sample, sequenced in a study of control samples from healthy donors and cancer patients. Generated by immunoSEQ multiplex PCR, the TCRdb table keeps only in-frame clones and is missing some. In the table there are approximately 170,000 clones, about 91% of which are singletons. Sequencing was carried out using blood. The receptors stem from a woman aged 25 to 45 in good health. Both conserved end residues are part of each CDR3. Fields, in order: V gene, CDR3 length, D gene, clone size, J gene, CDR3 DNA, CDR3 protein. D genes are given only for firm matches. Some rows mark clone size as missing; the rest say once, few, many or name a class of expanded clone.

>TRBV11-2|14|TRBD2|-|TRBJ2-3
TGTGCCAGCAGCTCTAGCGGGGGGGCGGGTACGCAGTATTTT
CASSSSGGAGTQYF
>TRBV6-5|15|-|-|TRBJ2-3
TGTGCCAGCAGCGTACAGGGAAGGGGCACAGATACGCAGTATTTT
CASSVQGRGTDTQYF
>TRBV14|12|-|few|TRBJ2-7
TGTGCCAGCAGCCAAAACACCTACGAGCAGTACTTC
CASSQNTYEQYF
>TRBV6-1|14|-|-|TRBJ2-7
TGTGCCAGCAGTGACCGGGGTACTGCCTACGAGCAGTACTTC
CASSDRGTAYEQYF
>TRBV6-4|15|TRBD2|-|TRBJ2-3
TGTGCCAGCAGCCTGACTAGCGGGGCCACAGATACGCAGTATTTT
CASSLTSGATDTQYF
>TRBV27|14|-|-|TRBJ2-1
TGTGCCAGCAAATGGAGGGGTTTGAGGAATGAGCAGTTCTTC
CASKWRGLRNEQFF
>TRBV19|12|-|-|TRBJ2-3
TGTGCCAGTAGTATAGGGGAGACCAGGGCGTATTTT
CASSIGETRAYF
>TRBV7-2|13|-|-|TRBJ1-5
TGTGCCAGCAGCTTAGTCGTTAGACAGCCCCAGCATTTT
CASSLVVRQPQHF
>TRBV5-1|15|TRBD2|-|TRBJ2-5
TGCGCCAGCAGCTTGGAGCGCAGGGAGGGAGAGACCCAGTACTTC
CASSLERREGETQYF
>TRBV6-1|13|-|-|TRBJ1-2
TGTGCCAGCAGTGATCAACAGGGCTATGGCTACACCTTC
CASSDQQGYGYTF
>TRBV2|18|TRBD1|few|TRBJ1-6
TGTGCCAGCAGCACCGGACAGGGCAAGAGCTCCTATAATTCACCCCTCCACTTT
CASSTGQGKSSYNSPLHF
>TRBV15|14|-|-|TRBJ1-1
TGTGCCACCAGCAGAGCGGAAGAAGTTGCTGAAGCTTTCTTT
CATSRAEEVAEAFF
>TRBV28|15|-|-|TRBJ2-1
TGTGCCAGCAGCCTAGCCAGGGGTGTCTACAATGAGCAGTTCTTC
CASSLARGVYNEQFF
>TRBV5-1|16|TRBD2|-|TRBJ2-2
TGCGCCAGCAGCGGTGGGGGACTAGCCGGCACCGGGGAGCTGTTTTTT
CASSGGGLAGTGELFF
>TRBV24-1|11|-|-|TRBJ1-2
TGTGCCACCAGTGATTTTAACAGGGCCACCTTC
CATSDFNRATF
>TRBV7-2|15|-|once|TRBJ2-7
TGTGCCAGCAGACTTCAAGCGGAGAGCTCCTACGAGCAGTACTTC
CASRLQAESSYEQYF
>TRBV27|14|TRBD2|-|TRBJ2-7
TGTGCCAGCAGTTTAGGGGGGGACGGCTACGAGCAGTACTTC
CASSLGGDGYEQYF
>TRBV11-3|15|-|-|TRBJ2-6
TGTGCCAGCAGCCTAGTTATCTCTGGGGCCAACGTCCTGACTTTC
CASSLVISGANVLTF
>TRBV2|14|TRBD1|-|TRBJ1-2
TGTGCCAGCAGACGGGGACAGGCCGCCGGGGGCTACACCTTC
CASRRGQAAGGYTF
>TRBV28|14|TRBD2|-|TRBJ2-5
TGTGCCAGCAGTTTTGCGGGGGGGCAAGAGACCCAGTACTTC
CASSFAGGQETQYF
>TRBV18|17|-|-|TRBJ2-5
TGTGCCAGCTCACAGTCTATGGCGGGGAGCCACCAAGAGACCCAGTACTTC
CASSQSMAGSHQETQYF
>TRBV7-9|16|TRBD2|-|TRBJ2-2
TGTGCCAGCAGCCCGTCCTCGGGAGGGCGGACCGGGGAGCTGTTTTTT
CASSPSSGGRTGELFF
>TRBV30|14|TRBD1|-|TRBJ2-5
TGTGCCTGGAACCCGGACAGGGGCCAAGAGACCCAGTACTTC
CAWNPDRGQETQYF
>TRBV7-2|17|TRBD2|-|TRBJ2-2
TGTGCCAGCAGCTTAAAAGCGGGGGGTTCGAACACCGGGGAGCTGTTTTTT
CASSLKAGGSNTGELFF
>TRBV7-9|15|-|-|TRBJ2-7
TGTGCCAGCAGCCCGCCACCGACTAGCTCCTACGAGCAGTACTTC
CASSPPPTSSYEQYF
>TRBV7-9|13|-|-|TRBJ2-1
TGTGCCAGCAGCTCTGACTTATACAATGAGCAGTTCTTC
CASSSDLYNEQFF
>TRBV5-1|13|TRBD2|-|TRBJ2-7
TGCGCCAGCGGAGTAGCGGGAGCCCCCGAGCAATACTTC
CASGVAGAPEQYF
>TRBV11-2|15|-|-|TRBJ2-7
TGTGCCAGCAGCTTATCCCCGACGGGAACCTACGAGCAGTACTTC
CASSLSPTGTYEQYF
>TRBV4-2|15|-|-|TRBJ1-3
TGTGCCAGCAGCCAGGAACAGGGCTCTGGAAACACCATATATTTT
CASSQEQGSGNTIYF
>TRBV28|13|-|-|TRBJ2-1
TGTGCCAGCAGCTCGGATCCAATTCCTGAGCAGTTCTTC
CASSSDPIPEQFF
>TRBV7-9|13|-|-|TRBJ1-1
TGTGCCAGCAGCTATAAAGAGAGATCGGGGGCTTTCTTT
CASSYKERSGAFF
>TRBV2|13|-|once|TRBJ1-4
TGTGCCAGCAGTGAACTCGGGGTTGAAAAACTGTTTTTT
CASSELGVEKLFF
>TRBV7-9|14|-|-|TRBJ1-4
TGTGCCAGCACCGACCCAGGGGCAACTGAAAAACTGTTTTTT
CASTDPGATEKLFF
>TRBV29-1|14|-|-|TRBJ1-2
TGCAGCGTTGAAGATCAGGGCTATAACTATGGCTACACCTTC
CSVEDQGYNYGYTF
>TRBV24-1|13|-|-|TRBJ2-1
TGTGCCACCAGTGAAGGGATCAACAATGAGCAGTTCTTC
CATSEGINNEQFF
>TRBV20-1|11|-|-|TRBJ2-5
TGCAGTGCCCGGAGAGGAGAGACCCAGTACTTC
CSARRGETQYF
>TRBV5-1|13|-|-|TRBJ2-5
TGCGCCACCTGCCGAAGCGGACAAGAGACCCAGTACTTC
CATCRSGQETQYF
>TRBV29-1|10|-|once|TRBJ1-1
TGCAGCGTCATGAGGGTTGAAGCTTTCTTT
CSVMRVEAFF
>TRBV20-1|11|-|-|TRBJ2-7
TGCAGTGCTAGAGTAAGATCCGAGCAGTACTTC
CSARVRSEQYF
>TRBV19|12|-|-|TRBJ2-5
TGTGCCAGTAGTATTCGGCAAGAGACCCAGTACTTC
CASSIRQETQYF
>TRBV27|13|-|-|TRBJ1-2
TGTGCCAGCAGTCCCTCCCCCCGGTCATCGTACACCTTC
CASSPSPRSSYTF
>TRBV9|12|-|-|TRBJ1-1
TGTGCCAGCAGCGTAGGGGGGACTGAAGCTTTCTTT
CASSVGGTEAFF
>TRBV3-1/TRBV3-2|16|-|-|TRBJ2-1
TGTGCCAGCAGCGAACGATCTTTCTTATCCTACAATGAGCAGTTCTTC
CASSERSFLSYNEQFF
>TRBV29-1|14|TRBD1|few|TRBJ2-7
TGCAGCGTCACTGAGACAGGGAGTCCCTTCGAGCAGTACTTC
CSVTETGSPFEQYF
>TRBV7-2|14|TRBD1|-|TRBJ1-3
TGTGCCAGCAGCCCTGGGACAGGAGGAAACACCATATATTTT
CASSPGTGGNTIYF